The rows below give T cell receptor beta chains drawn from one sample of a study of CD8+ T cells in alopecia areata. Clones were sequenced by immunoSEQ multiplex PCR, and TCRdb holds only the in-frame ones, with some missing. The sample includes about 190,000 clones, around 50% of them seen just once. Specimen: CD4+ T cells sorted from blood, collected at week 0. The receptors stem from a human donor with alopecia areata. CDR3s include the opening cysteine and the closing phenylalanine or tryptophan. A D gene is named only where the DNA matches it firmly. The size entry is marked missing in some rows and otherwise reads once, few, many or a size class.

TRBV29-1	TRBJ2-1	-	-	TGCAGCGTGAGGGGACTCGCCTCTTTCAATGAGCAGTTCTTC	CSVRGLASFNEQFF
TRBV29-1	TRBJ2-1	-	TRBD1	TGCAGCGGCCGGGACAGGGTCGGGAATGAGCAGTTCTTC	CSGRDRVGNEQFF
TRBV10-3	TRBJ1-2	-	-	TGTGCCATCAGTGAGTCAGGGGGTTTCGGCTACACCTTC	CAISESGGFGYTF
TRBV14	TRBJ2-5	-	-	TGTGCCAGCAGCCAATTCCCCCTGGAGACCCAGTACTTC	CASSQFPLETQYF
TRBV2	TRBJ1-5	-	-	TGTGCCAGCACCACGGGGGGCGGACAGCCCCAGCATTTT	CASTTGGGQPQHF
TRBV7-9	TRBJ1-1	few	-	TGTGCCAGCGCATTAGACCCCGCGAACACTGAAGCTTTCTTT	CASALDPANTEAFF
TRBV4-2	TRBJ1-3	few	TRBD1	TGTGCCAGCAGCCAAGAGAGGGGGCAGGGGTCTGGAAACACCATATATTTT	CASSQERGQGSGNTIYF
TRBV5-1	TRBJ2-7	-	-	TGCGCCAGCAGCTCCGGCGGGTCATCCTACGAGCAGTACTTC	CASSSGGSSYEQYF
TRBV29-1	TRBJ2-3	once	-	TGCAGCGTTGAACCACAGTACACAGATACGCAGTATTTT	CSVEPQYTDTQYF
TRBV6-1	TRBJ1-2	-	-	TGTGCCAGCTCCTTTGACAGTAACTATGGCTACACCTTC	CASSFDSNYGYTF
TRBV29-1	TRBJ2-4	few	-	TGCAGCGTTGCAAGGGGAGCAGGGAAAAACATTCAGTACTTC	CSVARGAGKNIQYF
TRBV5-1	TRBJ1-5	-	-	TGCGCCAGCAGCTTGGACGGGACATTCAATCAGCCCCAGCATTTT	CASSLDGTFNQPQHF
TRBV25-1	TRBJ1-2	-	TRBD1	TGTGCCAGCAGTGAAGATATACAGGGGTCCTATGGCTACACCTTC	CASSEDIQGSYGYTF
TRBV5-6	TRBJ2-1	-	-	TGTGCCAGCAGCTTGAGGGGTGAGCAGTTCTTC	CASSLRGEQFF
TRBV29-1	TRBJ2-2	-	-	TGCAGCGTTACAGTGGCCGGGGAGCTGTTTTTT	CSVTVAGELFF
TRBV4-2	TRBJ1-1	-	-	TGTGCCAGCAGCCAGGGACAACGGAACACTGAAGCTTTCTTT	CASSQGQRNTEAFF
TRBV11-3	TRBJ1-2	-	-	TGTGCCAGCAGCGCTAGGCACGGAGACTATGGCTACACCTTC	CASSARHGDYGYTF
TRBV19	TRBJ1-2	-	-	TGTGCCAGTAGTCAGGACGGCTATGGCTACACCTTC	CASSQDGYGYTF
TRBV15	TRBJ2-7	once	TRBD1	TGTGCCACCAGCAGAGAGGGACAGAGTGCGGAGCAGTACTTC	CATSREGQSAEQYF
TRBV30	TRBJ1-6	-	-	TGTGCCTGGAGTGGGTTTATCCCTCCCCTCCACTTT	CAWSGFIPPLHF
TRBV6-1	TRBJ1-5	-	-	TGTGCCAGCAGTGAAGCCCCAGGGGAGGGGTCCCAGCATTTT	CASSEAPGEGSQHF
TRBV27	TRBJ1-6	-	TRBD1	TGTGCCAGCAGGGACAGGGTGAATTCACCCCTCCACTTT	CASRDRVNSPLHF
TRBV18	TRBJ2-7	-	TRBD1	TGTGCCAGCTCACCGGGGACAGGGGGACGTCTAGAGCAGTACTTC	CASSPGTGGRLEQYF
TRBV4-1	TRBJ2-1	-	-	TGCGCCAGCAGCCAAGATTCAATATTAGCCCAGGGTCGGAATGAGCAGTTCTTC	CASSQDSILAQGRNEQFF
TRBV5-6	TRBJ2-2	-	-	TGTGCCAGCAGCTTCCCTTCGAACACCGGGGAGCTGTTTTTT	CASSFPSNTGELFF
TRBV4-1	TRBJ1-2	-	-	TGCGCCAGCAGCCAATTGGCGGGTTTCTCTGGCTACACCTTC	CASSQLAGFSGYTF
TRBV5-6	TRBJ2-2	-	-	TGTGCCAGCAGCTTGGGTGGCAGGGTTGACACCGGGGAGCTGTTTTTT	CASSLGGRVDTGELFF
TRBV7-7	TRBJ2-7	once	-	TGTGCCAGCAGCTTAGACTCGGGTTACGAGCAGTACTTC	CASSLDSGYEQYF
TRBV14	TRBJ1-6	many	-	TGTGCCAGCAGCCAAGTATCTAGTTCACCCCTCCACTTT	CASSQVSSSPLHF
TRBV29-1	TRBJ1-3	-	-	TGCAGCGTTCAACCCGGGACAGGAAACACCATATATTTT	CSVQPGTGNTIYF
TRBV30	TRBJ1-2	-	TRBD1	TGTGCCTGGAGCCCCGGACAGGTAGGTGGCTACACCTTC	CAWSPGQVGGYTF
TRBV4-2	TRBJ1-1	few	-	TGTGCCAGCAGCCAAGATGCTAAGAACACTGAAGCTTTCTTT	CASSQDAKNTEAFF
TRBV29-1	TRBJ2-7	-	TRBD1	TGCAGCGTCGGGACAGGGGGCTACGAGCAGTACTTC	CSVGTGGYEQYF
TRBV6-5	TRBJ1-2	few	TRBD1	TGTGCCAGCAGTTACTCGGTACAGGGGAACTATGGCTACACCTTC	CASSYSVQGNYGYTF
TRBV29-1	TRBJ1-2	-	-	TGCAGCGTTGCTTCGACGCAGGTTAGCTACACCTTC	CSVASTQVSYTF
TRBV4-2	TRBJ2-5	-	-	TGTGCCAGCAGCCAAGACAGCCGGGCCTGGGAGACCCAGTACTTC	CASSQDSRAWETQYF
TRBV5-1	TRBJ2-7	few	TRBD1	TGCGCCAGCAGCCTAAGGGACAGGATCTCCTACGAGCAGTACTTC	CASSLRDRISYEQYF
TRBV7-2	TRBJ2-5	-	-	TGTGCCAGCAGCTTCGAAGGGCCAGAGACCCAGTACTTC	CASSFEGPETQYF
TRBV27	TRBJ2-7	-	-	TGTGCCAGCAGTTTCCTAGACACCGGCTACGAGCAGTACTTC	CASSFLDTGYEQYF
TRBV7-3	TRBJ1-2	-	TRBD1	TGTGCCAGCAGCTCCCCGCAGGGGGCAAGGGGCTATGGCTACACCTTC	CASSSPQGARGYGYTF
TRBV2	TRBJ2-3	-	-	TGTGCCAGCAGTGGAAACAGGGAGACAGATACGCAGTATTTT	CASSGNRETDTQYF
TRBV2	TRBJ2-6	-	-	TGTGCCAGCACCGGATTCTCTGGGGCCAACGTCCTGACTTTC	CASTGFSGANVLTF
TRBV6-5	TRBJ1-5	few	-	TGTGCCAGCAGGCGGAGAGATAGCAATCAGCCCCAGCATTTT	CASRRRDSNQPQHF
TRBV29-1	TRBJ1-1	-	-	TGCAGCGTTGCGAACACTGAAGCTTTCTTT	CSVANTEAFF
TRBV7-3	TRBJ2-5	few	TRBD1	TGTGCCAGCAGCCCAGGGGGCGGTGAGACCCAGTACTTC	CASSPGGGETQYF
TRBV6-5	TRBJ2-3	few	TRBD2	TGTGCCAGCAGTTGGCGGGGGGGCACAGATACGCAGTATTTT	CASSWRGGTDTQYF
TRBV6-5	TRBJ2-5	few	-	TGTGCCAGCAGTTACGAGGGGCCTAGCCGACAAGAGACCCAGTACTTC	CASSYEGPSRQETQYF
TRBV18	TRBJ2-4	few	-	TGTGCCAGCTCACTCGGGACTTCGGAAAACATTCAGTACTTC	CASSLGTSENIQYF
TRBV15	TRBJ1-2	-	-	TGTGCCACCAGCCCGGACACGAACTATGGCTACACCTTC	CATSPDTNYGYTF
TRBV7-9	TRBJ2-5	-	-	TGTGCCAGCAGCTTATTCTACGCGGAGACCCAGTACTTC	CASSLFYAETQYF
TRBV15	TRBJ2-4	-	-	TGTGCCACCAGCAGAGGAGAGCGAACTCAGTACTTC	CATSRGERTQYF
TRBV29-1	TRBJ2-3	-	-	TGCAGCGTTGAGACAAGCACAGATACGCAGTATTTT	CSVETSTDTQYF
TRBV4-2	TRBJ2-5	-	TRBD2	TGTGCCAGCAGCCCTGCTCGCGGGGGGGCCAATTTCCCTGAGACCCAGTACTTC	CASSPARGGANFPETQYF
TRBV28	TRBJ2-7	-	-	TGTGCCAGCAGTAGCCGGGACAAGCTTTACGAGCAGTACTTC	CASSSRDKLYEQYF
TRBV23-1	TRBJ1-1	-	-	TGCGCCAGCAGTCAATCCAGGGTCCCGGGGTCCGACACTGAAGCTTTCTTT	CASSQSRVPGSDTEAFF
TRBV7-9	TRBJ1-4	-	-	TGTGCCAGCAGCCCGGGGGACCCAGGCAGTGAAAAACTGTTTTTT	CASSPGDPGSEKLFF
TRBV25-1	TRBJ2-5	-	-	TGTGCCAGCAGCCCTCTGTGGGCGGCTCAAGAGACCCAGTACTTC	CASSPLWAAQETQYF
TRBV11-2	TRBJ2-1	few	-	TGTGCCAGCAGCTCTCTCGATGAGCAGTTCTTC	CASSSLDEQFF
TRBV11-1	TRBJ2-1	-	-	TGTGCCAGCAGCTTAAGTCTAAGGGGCAATGAGCAGTTCTTC	CASSLSLRGNEQFF